The T cell receptor beta chain under discussion was sequenced for a study of shared clonotypes between healthy human individuals. Study background: For every donor, three CD4 naive, three CD4 memory, two CD8 naive and one CD8 memory plates were used.

Clones were read by immunoSEQ multiplex PCR, and TCRdb kept only the in-frame ones, dropping some. Seen here are hundreds of thousands of clones, 85% to 95% observed once, and the top ten hold over 0.095%. Naive CD8 isolation took CD45RO-negative cells positively selected for CCR7 and excluded terminally differentiated effector memory CD45RA+ cells. Germline values: CDR1 LNHDA, CDR2 SQIVND (reference sequence). V lost 5 bases, J lost 4 bases, and 9 bases lay in between. The CDR3 runs 13 residues. The gene calls are TRBV19 and TRBJ2-1, with D perhaps being TRBD1 or TRBD2 (5 bases each). This clonotype was sampled from a woman in her twenties or thirties in good health. The sequencing sample was made of naive CD8+ T cells sorted from blood. The CDR3 nucleotides read TGTGCCAGTAGTTTGGGACGGTACAATGAGCAGTTCTTC. This translates into CASSLGRYNEQFF.